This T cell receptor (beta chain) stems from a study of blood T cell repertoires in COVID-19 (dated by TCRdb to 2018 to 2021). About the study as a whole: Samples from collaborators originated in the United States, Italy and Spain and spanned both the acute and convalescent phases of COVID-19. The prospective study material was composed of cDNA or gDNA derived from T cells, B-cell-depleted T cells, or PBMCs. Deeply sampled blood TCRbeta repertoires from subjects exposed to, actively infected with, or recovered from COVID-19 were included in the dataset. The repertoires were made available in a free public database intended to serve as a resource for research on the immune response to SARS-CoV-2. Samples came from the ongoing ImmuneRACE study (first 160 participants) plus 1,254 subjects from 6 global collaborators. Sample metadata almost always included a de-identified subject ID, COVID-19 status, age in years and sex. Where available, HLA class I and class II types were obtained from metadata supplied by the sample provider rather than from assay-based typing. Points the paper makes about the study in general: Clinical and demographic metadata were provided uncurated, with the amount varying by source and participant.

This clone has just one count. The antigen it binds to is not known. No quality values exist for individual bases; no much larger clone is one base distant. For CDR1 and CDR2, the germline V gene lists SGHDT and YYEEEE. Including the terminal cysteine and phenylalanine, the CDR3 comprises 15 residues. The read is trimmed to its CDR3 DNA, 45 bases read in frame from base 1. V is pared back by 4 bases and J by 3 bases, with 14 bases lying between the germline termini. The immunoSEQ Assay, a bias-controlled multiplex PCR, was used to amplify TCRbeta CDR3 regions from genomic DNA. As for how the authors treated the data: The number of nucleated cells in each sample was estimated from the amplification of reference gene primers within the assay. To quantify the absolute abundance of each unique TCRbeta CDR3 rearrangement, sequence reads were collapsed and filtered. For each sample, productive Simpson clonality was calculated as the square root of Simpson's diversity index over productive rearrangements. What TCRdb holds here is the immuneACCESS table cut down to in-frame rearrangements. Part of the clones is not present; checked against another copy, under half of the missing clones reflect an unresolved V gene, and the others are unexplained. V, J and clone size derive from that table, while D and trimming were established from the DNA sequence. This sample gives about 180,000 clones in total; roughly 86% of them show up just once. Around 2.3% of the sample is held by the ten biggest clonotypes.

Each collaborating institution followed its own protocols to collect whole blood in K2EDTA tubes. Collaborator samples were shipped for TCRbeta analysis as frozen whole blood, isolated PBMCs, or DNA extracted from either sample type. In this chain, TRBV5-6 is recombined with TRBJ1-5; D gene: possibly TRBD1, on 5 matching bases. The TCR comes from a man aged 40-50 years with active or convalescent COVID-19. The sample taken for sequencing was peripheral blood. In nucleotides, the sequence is TGTGCCAGCAGCCCCGGCGGGGGAATCAATCAGCCCCAGCATTTT. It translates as CASSPGGGINQPQHF.